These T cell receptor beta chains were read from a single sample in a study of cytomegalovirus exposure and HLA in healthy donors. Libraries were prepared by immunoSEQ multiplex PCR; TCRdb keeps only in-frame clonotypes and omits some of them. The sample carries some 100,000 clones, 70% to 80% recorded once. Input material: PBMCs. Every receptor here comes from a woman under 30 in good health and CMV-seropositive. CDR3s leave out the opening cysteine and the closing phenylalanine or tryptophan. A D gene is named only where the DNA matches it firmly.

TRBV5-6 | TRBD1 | ASSSTGVDEQY
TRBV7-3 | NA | ASSPDSGTSLSIT
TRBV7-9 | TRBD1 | ASSSTNSLQGFYEQY
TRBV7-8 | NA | ASSLVNRESSYEQY
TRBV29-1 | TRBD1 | SSPGQGANEAF
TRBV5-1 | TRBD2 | ATGLAGVPDTQY
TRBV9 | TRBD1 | ASSAEGTGGRDGADTQY
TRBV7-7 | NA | ASSPNAGGETQY
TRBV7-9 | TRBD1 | ASSPGQGGANVLT
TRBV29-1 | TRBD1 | SVEATGTAYNEQF
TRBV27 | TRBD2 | ASSTSREGLETDTQY
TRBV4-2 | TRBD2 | ASSRSDRDSGSSYQY
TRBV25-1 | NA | ASSRTQAWYEQY
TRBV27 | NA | ASSLQGPTYEQY
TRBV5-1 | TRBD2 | ASNTGREGRSAKNIQY
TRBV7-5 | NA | ARSSPRLAGDTDTQY
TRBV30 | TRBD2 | AWTARRLAGDYEQY
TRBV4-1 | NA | ASRDRGTGELF
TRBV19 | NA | ASSIQASVGNQPQH
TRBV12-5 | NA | ASGFTSGHAGANVLT
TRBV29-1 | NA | SSESTFADTQY
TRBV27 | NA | ASSLFAENTEAF
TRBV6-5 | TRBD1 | ASEPGQGVAGELF
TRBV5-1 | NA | ASSADPSSGYT
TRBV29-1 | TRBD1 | SVGQTTNEKLF
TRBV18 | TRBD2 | ASSPMAPLAGVKYEQY
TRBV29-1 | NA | SVGGGLAAEQY
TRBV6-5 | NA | ASSYSGRASYEQY
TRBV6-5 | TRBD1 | ASSYSGQDGYT
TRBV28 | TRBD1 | ASRQQGANGYT
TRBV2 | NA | ASRGGVGVGTEAF
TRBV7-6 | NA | ASLQGPNTEAF
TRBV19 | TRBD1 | ASSIPSDRVDYGYT
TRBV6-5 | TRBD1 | ASSLQGTGGEEQY
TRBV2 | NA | ASTDRPVEKLF
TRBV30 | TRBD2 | AWTDIGLAGSYEQY
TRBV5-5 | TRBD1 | ASSLARQGGTGELF
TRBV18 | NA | ASSPPTANTEAF
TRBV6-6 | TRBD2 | ASRLAESYNEQF
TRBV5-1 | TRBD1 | ASSLQGARQETQY
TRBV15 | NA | ATSRDRSVQETQY
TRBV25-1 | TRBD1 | ASSRQGYYEQY
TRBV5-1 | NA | ASSSPGVNEQY
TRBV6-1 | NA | ASRDTGGSGEKLF
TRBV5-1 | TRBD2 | ASSSGTSGTYNEQF